Shown below are 28 T cell receptor beta chains from a single sample sequenced in a study of blood T cell repertoires in COVID-19. Measured with immunoSEQ multiplex PCR; TCRdb has only the in-frame clones, and not every one. The sample has fewer than 300,000 clones, over 75% seen once. The specimen was PBMCs or T cells enriched from blood (not recorded which). These receptors all stem from a woman aged 25-40 years who had recovered from COVID-19.

This rearrangement joins TRBV19 to TRBJ2-2; TRBD2 matches at 12 bases. After removal of 4 bases from V and 4 bases from J, the junction contained 7 bases not matched to a gene. Germline V gene sequence: CDR1 LNHDA, CDR2 SQIVND (reference sequence). There are 17 residues in the CDR3. CDR3 region: CASSKFILAGGTGELFF. The CDR3 bases are TGTGCCAGTAGTAAATTCATACTAGCGGGAGGCACCGGGGAGCTGTTTTTT.

The chain couples TRBV7-2 to TRBJ1-6; D ambiguous. V was pared by 2 bases and J by 2 bases, with 10 bases between. The CDR3 loop spans 16 amino acids. Germline values: CDR1 SGHTA, CDR2 FQGNSA. The CDR3 reads CASSLWEIAYNSPLHF. For the CDR3, the DNA is TGTGCCAGCAGCTTATGGGAGATCGCCTATAATTCACCCCTCCACTTT.

The rearrangement links TRBV29-1 to TRBJ2-1; no reliable D call. The CDR3 has 12 amino acids. Trimming stripped 2 bases from V and 5 bases from J, with 7 bases between. The germline V gene encodes CDR1 SQVTM and CDR2 ANQGSEA. Here the CDR3 reads CSVEQENNEQFF. CDR3 in DNA: TGCAGCGTTGAACAGGAAAACAATGAGCAGTTCTTC.

V usage is TRBV5-1 and J usage is TRBJ2-1; TRBD2 matches at 11 bases. Germline V gene sequence: CDR1 SGHRS, CDR2 YFSETQ. V was pared by 1 base and J by 5 bases, with 5 bases of the junction left unmatched. CDR3 length: 16 residues. As DNA, the CDR3 is TGCGCCAGCAGCTTGATTCCGGGACTAGCGGACAATGAGCAGTTCTTC. Protein product: CASSLIPGLADNEQFF. Together with reference TRBV5-1 and TRBJ2-1, the CDR3 gives the full variable domain: KAGVTQTPRYLIKTRGQQVTLSCSPISGHRSVSWYQQTPGQGLQFLFEYFSETQRNKGNFPGRFSGRQFSNSRSEMNVSTLELGDSALYLCASSLIPGLADNEQFFGPGTRLTVL.

The chain has TRBV6-2 or TRBV6-3 and TRBJ1-6; tentative D call: TRBD1 (5 bases). CDR3 size: 14 residues. Trimming shortened V by 6 bases and J by 3 bases, and 9 bases separated the two germline ends. Per the germline V gene, CDR1 is MNHEY and CDR2 is SVGEGT. CDR3: CASSDSNYNSPLHF. CDR3 in DNA: TGTGCCAGCAGCGACAGTAACTATAATTCACCCCTCCACTTT.

The chain employs TRBV5-1 and TRBJ2-2, with 7 positions matching TRBD2. This CDR3 has 18 amino acids. Germline loops: CDR1 SGHRS, CDR2 YFSETQ. V lost 1 base, J lost 1 base, and 10 bases stayed unmatched. The CDR3 loop reads CASSLSFLASGNTGELFF. The CDR3 DNA follows: TGCGCCAGCAGCTTGTCGTTCCTGGCTAGCGGGAACACCGGGGAGCTGTTTTTT.

This clone was counted between two and nine times. This chain joins TRBV3-1 (or the pseudogene TRBV3-2) and TRBJ1-1; no firm D call. This CDR3 contains 12 residues. Germline V lookup: CDR1 LGHDT, CDR2 YNNKEL (reference sequence). The V end lost 4 bases, the J end lost 1 base, and 4 bases lay between the germline ends. DNA of the CDR3: TGTGCCAGCAGCCTGAGGAACACTGAAGCTTTCTTT. This translates into CASSLRNTEAFF.

With respect to this clone: A read error may account for a junction end that differs from germline. V is TRBV28 and J is TRBJ2-1, with 7 bases fitting TRBD1. CDR1 and CDR2 from the germline V gene are MDHEN and SYDVKM. The CDR3 covers 15 residues. The CDR3 is CASSFEGGSYKEQFF. For the CDR3, the DNA is TGTGCCAGCAGTTTCGAAGGGGGCTCTTACAAGGAGCAGTTCTTC.

The rearrangement joins TRBV23-1 to TRBJ2-2, with 8 bases that match TRBD1. TRBV23-1 is noted as an ORF with a role that remains uncertain. J gave up 6 bases and V 0 bases, and 24 bases lay outside the gene matches. The CDR3 totals 22 residues. CDR3 DNA: TGCGCCAGCAGTCAATCAGAAGGACAGAGGACAGGACAGGGATTGAATCCCGGGGAGCTGTTTTTT. It specifies CASSQSEGQRTGQGLNPGELFF.

The chain employs TRBV7-6 and TRBJ2-5, with D possibly being TRBD1 (6 bases). Germline CDR1 and CDR2: SGHVS and FNYEAQ. V was trimmed by 1 base and J by 1 base, leaving 10 bases between them. This CDR3 has 15 residues. The CDR3 loop reads CASSLEGGFQETQYF. In DNA, the CDR3 is TGTGCCAGCAGCTTAGAAGGGGGATTCCAAGAGACCCAGTACTTC.

This sequence joins TRBV6-2 or TRBV6-3 and TRBJ2-2; TRBD2 matches 7 bases. Trimming at V came to 6 bases and at J to 2 bases, leaving 3 bases not matched to a gene. Germline assignment: CDR1 MNHEY and CDR2 SVGEGT. There are 14 residues in the CDR3. The CDR3 region has the DNA TGTGCCAGCAGCCCGACTAGCAACACCGGGGAGCTGTTTTTT. Encoded protein: CASSPTSNTGELFF.

The V and J genes are TRBV11-2 and TRBJ1-2; 8 positions agree with TRBD1. This CDR3 contains 15 residues. J was trimmed by 2 bases and V by 7 bases; bases with no gene match: 9. CDR1 is SGHAT, CDR2 FQNNGV, per germline. Here the CDR3 DNA reads TGTGCCAGCATTCCCACCAGGGACAGGAACTATGGCTACACCTTC. Protein: CASIPTRDRNYGYTF.

This clone was recorded once. The rearrangement links TRBV4-3 to TRBJ1-2; TRBD1 might be the D (5 bases). The germline V gene encodes CDR1 LGHNA and CDR2 YSLEER. The CDR3 contains 15 residues. V shed 2 bases and J shed 5 bases, with 15 bases lying between them. CDR3 DNA sequence: TGCGCCAGCAGCCAAACCGCAGGGAATGTATATGGCTACACCTTC. Its translation is CASSQTAGNVYGYTF.

J is TRBJ1-4 and V is TRBV29-1; D may be TRBD1 (5 bases). This CDR3 has 13 amino acids. V was trimmed by 2 bases and J by 6 bases, leaving 10 bases between them. Germline V gene lookup returns CDR1 SQVTM and CDR2 ANQGSEA. CDR3: CSVEWGGHEKLFF. The DNA for the CDR3 is TGCAGCGTTGAATGGGGCGGACATGAAAAACTGTTTTTT.

This chain links TRBV4-1 with TRBJ1-6, with D possibly being TRBD1 (5 bases). Germline V gene data show CDR1 as MGHRA and CDR2 as YSYEKL. The CDR3 runs 13 residues. V was clipped by 1 base and J by 9 bases, with 7 bases between them. The DNA of the CDR3 is TGCGCCAGCAGCCAAGTCGGGGGTTCACCCCTCCACTTT. Protein: CASSQVGGSPLHF.

This chain uses TRBV7-2 with TRBJ2-1; possibly TRBD1 for D (6 bases). This CDR3 has 16 amino acids. Germline V gene data show CDR1 as SGHTA and CDR2 as FQGNSA. The V end was cut by 6 bases, the J end by 9 bases, with 24 bases between. This CDR3 reads CASRDGGQIPGSEQFF. The CDR3 bases are TGTGCCAGCAGGGATGGGGGCCAAATACCCGGCAGTGAGCAGTTCTTC.

V and J are TRBV7-9 and TRBJ2-1; 7 positions match TRBD1. The V and J ends lost 1 base and 6 bases, in that order; junction bases with no gene match: 12. The CDR3 covers 17 residues. Looked up from germline, CDR1 is SEHNR and CDR2 is FQNEAQ (reference sequence). For the CDR3, the DNA is TGTGCCAGCAGCTTAGGGGTCTCGGGCAGGGGGTCCAATGAGCAGTTCTTC. This translates into CASSLGVSGRGSNEQFF.

V and J are TRBV2 and TRBJ2-7, with TRBD2 as a possible D gene (6 bases). The V end lost 0 bases, the J end lost 9 bases, and 15 bases lay between the germline ends. CDR3 size: 14 residues. CDR1 is SNHLY and CDR2 is FYNNEI in the germline V gene. The CDR3 coding sequence is TGTGCCAGCAGTGAAGCTCAGGAGGGAAGGAGGCAGTACTTC. Its translation: CASSEAQEGRRQYF.

The genes are TRBV5-1 and TRBJ2-1, with 12 bases identical to TRBD2. V lost 5 bases to trimming and J lost 4 bases; unmatched junction nucleotides: 7. CDR1 and CDR2 (germline): SGHRS, YFSETQ. The CDR3 runs to 16 residues. The CDR3, as DNA: TGCGCCAGCAGTCGGGGGACTAGCGGGCTGTACAATGAGCAGTTCTTC. Encoded protein: CASSRGTSGLYNEQFF.

This chain joins TRBV27 and TRBJ2-3; the match to TRBD2 covers 7 bases. Per germline, CDR1 MNHEY and CDR2 SMNVEV (reference sequence). This CDR3 has 13 amino acids. V dropped 5 bases and J dropped 9; count of bases not matched to a gene: 8. CDR3 sequence: CASSPPGAGTQYF. In DNA form, the CDR3 reads TGTGCCAGCAGTCCTCCGGGAGCGGGGACGCAGTATTTT.

This chain uses TRBV5-1 with TRBJ1-1; 12 nucleotides line up with TRBD1. V was pared by 4 bases and J by 6 bases, with 22 bases of the junction left unmatched. This CDR3 contains 20 residues. The V gene's germline CDR1 is SGHRS and CDR2 YFSETQ. DNA of the CDR3: TGCGCCAGCAGCCCTACCGGGGACAGGGGGCAGTTAGGGGTAGGAGCTGAAGCTTTCTTT. Translating gives CASSPTGDRGQLGVGAEAFF.

The rearrangement joins TRBV5-5 to TRBJ1-6; D perhaps matches TRBD1 (5 bases). The CDR3 runs to 16 residues. The V and J ends lost 0 bases and 8 bases respectively, with 15 bases between them. Germline loops: CDR1 SGHKS, CDR2 YYEKEE (reference sequence). The CDR3 nucleotides are TGTGCCAGCAGCTTGGCCATCCAGGGTCACGATTCACCCCTCCACTTT. Protein: CASSLAIQGHDSPLHF.

The V and J genes are TRBV28 and TRBJ2-1; D is undetermined. Germline CDR1 is MDHEN and CDR2 is SYDVKM. V was pared by 2 bases and J by 0 bases, with 8 bases between. The CDR3 extends over 15 amino acids. CDR3 coding DNA: TGTGCCAGCAGTTTAGTTCCTAGCTCCTACAATGAGCAGTTCTTC. Translating it yields CASSLVPSSYNEQFF.

This rearrangement joins TRBV29-1 to TRBJ2-6, with D possibly TRBD1 on 5 matching bases. The CDR3 covers 16 residues. The V gene lost 3 bases and the J gene lost 2 bases, with 14 bases spanning the gap. Looked up from germline, CDR1 is SQVTM and CDR2 is ANQGSEA. CDR3 DNA: TGCAGCGTTGAGTATCAGAGCAGGGCTGGGGCCAACGTCCTGACTTTC. It specifies CSVEYQSRAGANVLTF.

This chain joins TRBV19 and TRBJ1-2; D possibly corresponds to TRBD1 (6 bases). Germline CDR1 is LNHDA and CDR2 is SQIVND (reference sequence). The germline V and J ends were trimmed by 4 bases and 4 bases, with 13 bases remaining between them. This CDR3 contains 14 residues. The DNA for the CDR3 is TGTGCCAGTAGTAAGACAGGATTCCTCTATGGCTACACCTTC. This encodes CASSKTGFLYGYTF.

Worth noting for this clone: Other DNA sequences from this sample encode an identical CDR3 as well. This chain connects TRBV30 to TRBJ2-7, with TRBD1 as a possible D gene (6 bases). Germline V gene data show CDR1 as GTSNPN and CDR2 as SVGIG (reference sequence). CDR3 length equals 11 residues. V was shortened by 5 bases and J by 3 bases, with 8 bases between the two germline ends. The chain's CDR3 is CAWRTVYEQYF. The CDR3 nucleotides read TGTGCCTGGCGGACAGTCTACGAGCAGTACTTC.

This clone has just one count. The V call is TRBV24-1, the J call TRBJ2-1, with 12 bases that match TRBD2. With 6 bases clipped from V and 8 bases from J, the junction kept 4 bases outside the gene matches. The germline V gene encodes CDR1 KGHDR and CDR2 SFDVKD. The CDR3 is 14 amino acids. The CDR3 DNA sequence: TGTGCCACCAGTCCTAGCGGGAGGGGTTATGAGCAGTTCTTC. It encodes CATSPSGRGYEQFF.

The chain employs TRBV27 and TRBJ2-7; 7 bases map to TRBD1. The length of the CDR3 is 13 residues. Germline assignment: CDR1 MNHEY and CDR2 SMNVEV (reference sequence). The ends lost 5 bases at V and 3 bases at J; junction bases unmatched: 4. The CDR3 protein is CASSRGLDYEQYF. CDR3 in DNA: TGTGCCAGCAGTAGGGGGCTAGACTACGAGCAGTACTTC.